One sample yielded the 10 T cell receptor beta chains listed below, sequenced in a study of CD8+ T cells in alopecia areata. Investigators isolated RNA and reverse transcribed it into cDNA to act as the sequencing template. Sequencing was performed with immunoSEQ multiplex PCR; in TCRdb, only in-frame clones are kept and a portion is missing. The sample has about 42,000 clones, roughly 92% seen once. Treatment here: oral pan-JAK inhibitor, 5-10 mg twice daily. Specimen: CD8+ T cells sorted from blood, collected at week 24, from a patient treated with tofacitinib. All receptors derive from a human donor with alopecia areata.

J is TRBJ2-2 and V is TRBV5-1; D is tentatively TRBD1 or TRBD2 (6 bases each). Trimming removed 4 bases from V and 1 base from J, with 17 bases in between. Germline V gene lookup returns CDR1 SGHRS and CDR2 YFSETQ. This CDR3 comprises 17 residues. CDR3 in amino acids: CASSPTRGQGNTGELFF. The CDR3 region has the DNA TGCGCCAGCAGCCCTACTCGGGGGCAGGGGAACACCGGGGAGCTGTTTTTT.

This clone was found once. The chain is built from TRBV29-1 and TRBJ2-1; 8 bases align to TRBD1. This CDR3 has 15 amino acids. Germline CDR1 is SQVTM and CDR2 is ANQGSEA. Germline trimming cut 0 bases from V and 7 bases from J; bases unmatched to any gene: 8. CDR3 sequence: CSVEDQDRVGNEQFF. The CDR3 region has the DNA TGCAGCGTTGAAGATCAGGACAGGGTGGGAAATGAGCAGTTCTTC.

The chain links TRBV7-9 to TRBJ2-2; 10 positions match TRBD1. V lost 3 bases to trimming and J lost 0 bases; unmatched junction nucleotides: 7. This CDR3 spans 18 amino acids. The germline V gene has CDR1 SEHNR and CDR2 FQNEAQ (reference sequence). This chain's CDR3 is CASSLLDRGFPNTGELFF. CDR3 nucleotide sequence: TGTGCCAGCAGCTTGCTGGACAGGGGGTTCCCGAACACCGGGGAGCTGTTTTTT.

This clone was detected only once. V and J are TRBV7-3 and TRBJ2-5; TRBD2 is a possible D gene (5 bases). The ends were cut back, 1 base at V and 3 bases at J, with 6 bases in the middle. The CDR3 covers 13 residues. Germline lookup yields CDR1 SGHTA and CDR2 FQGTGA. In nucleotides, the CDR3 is TGTGCCAGCAGCTTAATCGGGGAAGAGACCCAGTACTTC. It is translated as CASSLIGEETQYF.

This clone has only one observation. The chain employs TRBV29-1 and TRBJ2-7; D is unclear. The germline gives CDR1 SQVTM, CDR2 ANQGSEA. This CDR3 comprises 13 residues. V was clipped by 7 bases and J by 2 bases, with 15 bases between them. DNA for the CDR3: TGCAGCGCTAGGACCGGACCTACCTACGAGCAGTACTTC. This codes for CSARTGPTYEQYF.

DNA of the CDR3: TGTGCCAGTAGCGTCCCGGGCCCCAATGAGCAGTTCTTC. It encodes CASSVPGPNEQFF. This chain uses TRBV19 with TRBJ2-1; D unresolved. This CDR3 spans 13 amino acids. V was pared by 6 bases and J by 6 bases, with 12 bases between. The germline V gene has CDR1 LNHDA and CDR2 SQIVND (reference sequence).

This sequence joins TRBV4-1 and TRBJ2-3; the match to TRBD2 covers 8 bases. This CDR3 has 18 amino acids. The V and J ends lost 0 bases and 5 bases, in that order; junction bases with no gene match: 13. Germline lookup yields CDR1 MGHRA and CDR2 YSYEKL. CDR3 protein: CASSQDDGAQRGIDTQYF. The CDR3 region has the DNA TGCGCCAGCAGCCAAGATGACGGGGCCCAGCGGGGGATAGATACGCAGTATTTT.

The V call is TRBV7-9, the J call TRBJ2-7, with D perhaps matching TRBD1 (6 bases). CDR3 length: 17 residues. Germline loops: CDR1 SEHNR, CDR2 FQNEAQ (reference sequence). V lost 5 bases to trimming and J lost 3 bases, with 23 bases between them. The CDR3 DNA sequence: TGTGCCAGCAGCCAAGTAAGTTCGGACAGTGAGAGCTACGAGCAGTACTTC. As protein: CASSQVSSDSESYEQYF. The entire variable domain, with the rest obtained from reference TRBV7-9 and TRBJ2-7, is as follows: DTGVSQNPRHKITKRGQNVTFRCDPISEHNRLYWYRQTLGQGPEFLTYFQNEAQLEKSRLLSDRFSAERPKGSFSTLEIQRTEQGDSAMYLCASSQVSSDSESYEQYFGPGTRLTVT.

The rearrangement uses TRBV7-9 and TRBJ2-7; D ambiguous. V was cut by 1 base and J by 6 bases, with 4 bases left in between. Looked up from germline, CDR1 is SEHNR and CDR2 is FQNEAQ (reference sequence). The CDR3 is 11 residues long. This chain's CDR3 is CASSLGVEQYF. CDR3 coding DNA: TGTGCCAGCAGCTTAGGGGTCGAGCAGTACTTC.

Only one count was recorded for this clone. The CDR3 reads CAISESDRSYEQYF. The CDR3 region has the DNA TGTGCCATCAGTGAATCTGACAGATCCTACGAGCAGTACTTC. The gene calls are TRBV10-3 and TRBJ2-7, with D perhaps TRBD1 (5 bases). This CDR3 contains 14 residues. V lost 3 bases and J 1 base, leaving 10 bases between the germline ends. Germline V gene lookup returns CDR1 ENHRY and CDR2 SYGVKD.